These 8 T cell receptor beta chains were sequenced from one sample in a study of blood T cell repertoires in COVID-19. Here immunoSEQ multiplex PCR was the method, and the copy in TCRdb shows in-frame clones only, minus some. Of about 300,000 clones listed, 83% are singletons. Input material: peripheral blood. The receptors shown here come from a woman between 50 and 59 years old with acute or convalescent COVID-19.

The chain links TRBV4-2 to TRBJ1-4; a possible D gene is TRBD1 (5 bases). Germline lookup yields CDR1 LGHNA and CDR2 YNFKEQ. The CDR3 totals 16 residues. V dropped 3 bases and J dropped 5 bases, with 16 bases sitting between them. The CDR3 loop reads CASSQPRDGRNEKLFF. DNA for the CDR3: TGTGCCAGCAGCCAGCCTCGGGACGGGAGAAATGAAAAACTGTTTTTT.

The chain uses TRBV27 and TRBJ2-1, with a tentative D call TRBD2 (6 bases). CDR3 length: 13 amino acids. The germline V gene encodes CDR1 MNHEY and CDR2 SMNVEV (reference sequence). The V end lost 5 bases, the J end lost 14 bases, and 19 bases lay between the germline ends. The DNA for the CDR3 is TGTGCCAGCAGTCGGGGGTCTAGCAAGGTGGAGTTCTTC. Amino acids: CASSRGSSKVEFF.

CDR3 coding DNA: TGTGCCAGCAGTTTCATCGGGGAGCTGTTTTTT. Translation gives CASSFIGELFF. V gene TRBV12-3 or TRBV12-4 combines with J gene TRBJ2-2; D is undetermined. The CDR3 sequence is 11 residues long. Trimming left V 3 bases short and J 7 bases short, with 3 bases between.

The chain uses TRBV2 and TRBJ1-1; 7 nucleotides match TRBD1. The V and J ends lost 7 bases and 0 bases, in that order; junction bases with no gene match: 5. The CDR3 consists of 14 residues. Germline V gene sequence: CDR1 SNHLY, CDR2 FYNNEI. The CDR3 is CASIPQGMNTEAFF. For the CDR3, the DNA is TGTGCCAGCATCCCACAGGGGATGAACACTGAAGCTTTCTTT.

The V and J genes are TRBV12-3 or TRBV12-4 and TRBJ1-1; no firm D call. This CDR3 region has 13 residues. V shed 6 bases and J shed 2 bases, with 10 bases lying between them. CDR3 loop: CASRGARNTEAFF. The CDR3, as DNA: TGTGCCAGCAGAGGAGCCCGAAACACTGAAGCTTTCTTT.

The genes are TRBV5-1 and TRBJ2-5, with a possible D match to TRBD1 (6 bases). Trimming cost V 4 bases and J 3 bases, with 19 bases left between them. Germline loops: CDR1 SGHRS, CDR2 YFSETQ. There are 16 residues in the CDR3. CDR3 loop: CASSLEPVGGEETQYF. CDR3 nucleotide sequence: TGCGCCAGCAGCCTCGAACCCGTAGGGGGTGAAGAGACCCAGTACTTC.

This clone was detected only once. This chain joins TRBV3-1 (or the pseudogene TRBV3-2) and TRBJ2-2, with D possibly being TRBD1 (6 bases). Germline V gives CDR1 LGHDT, CDR2 YNNKEL (reference sequence). V was cut by 4 bases and J by 0 bases, with 18 bases left in between. This CDR3 comprises 18 residues. The CDR3, as DNA: TGTGCCAGCAGCCTAAAGCGGTATCCAGGGGCGAACACCGGGGAGCTGTTTTTT. Amino acid sequence: CASSLKRYPGANTGELFF.

The V call is TRBV7-2, the J call TRBJ2-2, with TRBD1 identical over 8 bases. V dropped 5 bases and J dropped 5; count of bases not matched to a gene: 10. CDR1 is SGHTA and CDR2 is FQGNSA in the germline V gene. The CDR3 contains 16 residues. The DNA of the CDR3 is TGTGCCAGCAGCCCAGGACAGGGCGTCGAAACCGGGGAGCTGTTTTTT. Translated, it gives CASSPGQGVETGELFF.